This TCR beta chain was found in a study of T cells expressing NK-cell markers. Study as a whole: Underlying the TCR beta repertoires were sorted CD3+CD56+NKG2C+, CD3+CD56+NKG2C- and CD3+CD56-NKG2C+ T cells. Seven sequenced donors out of eight were HCMV-seropositive, one seronegative.

The CDR3 contains 13 residues. From the 5' RACE reads, TCRdb lists one entry per CDR3 protein and no DNA. The sample table includes about 450,000 distinct CDR3 sequences. Overall study results and limits: In a group of 5 or 6 donors, dominant NKG2C+ clonotypes represented roughly 1.0-7.5% of CD8+ T cells. The study found these clonotypes also leading the CD3+CD56-NKG2C+ fraction in a few donors.

Comments on this clonotype: The antigen is undetermined.

The specimen was blood T cells: a sorted CD56 or NKG2C T cell subset, CD4+ or CD8+ T cells, or bulk PBMC T cells (not recorded which). The chain carries TRBV12-3 or TRBV12-4 and TRBJ1-2. The sequence was obtained from a woman aged 18 to 69 in good health. The chain's CDR3 is CASSWAPRDGYTF.